A selection of T cell receptor beta chains follows, all from one sample in a study of T cell responses to AZD1222 COVID-19 vaccine. The protocol was immunoSEQ multiplex PCR, while the TCRdb copy is restricted to in-frame clones and leaves out a portion. In the table there are around 120,000 clones, around 90% of which are singletons. This sample comprised peripheral blood, obtained 28 days after the second AZD1222 dose. The receptor set was obtained from an adult who received the AZD1222 COVID-19 vaccine. Each CDR3 is given without its conserved first and last residue. Part of the rows lack a size; the others show once, few, many or a class for expanded clones.

V gene: TRBV13
J gene: TRBJ1-6
CDR3 length: 13
clone size: NA
CDR3 protein: ASSYTGTRNSPLH

V gene: TRBV19
J gene: TRBJ1-6
CDR3 length: 16
clone size: NA
CDR3 protein: ASSRWLQPYIWNSPLH

V gene: TRBV5-6
J gene: TRBJ1-5
CDR3 length: 11
clone size: few
CDR3 protein: ASSLGRSGAQH

V gene: TRBV19
J gene: TRBJ2-7
CDR3 length: 15
clone size: few
CDR3 protein: ASRRTSGLGASYEQY

V gene: TRBV11-3
J gene: TRBJ2-3
CDR3 length: 14
clone size: once
CDR3 protein: ASSSNLAGPNHTQY

V gene: TRBV5-5
J gene: TRBJ2-1
CDR3 length: 14
clone size: NA
CDR3 protein: ASSLDGGVRINEQF

V gene: TRBV20-1
J gene: TRBJ1-2
CDR3 length: 9
clone size: NA
CDR3 protein: SARMAYGYT

V gene: TRBV7-8
J gene: TRBJ1-1
CDR3 length: 13
clone size: NA
CDR3 protein: ASSIIRGGQPEAF

V gene: TRBV6-4
J gene: TRBJ1-1
CDR3 length: 12
clone size: NA
CDR3 protein: ASSVEGNPMRPF

V gene: TRBV7-9
J gene: TRBJ1-2
CDR3 length: 15
clone size: NA
CDR3 protein: ASSLAHRTGFHYGYT

V gene: TRBV10-3
J gene: TRBJ2-7
CDR3 length: 11
clone size: NA
CDR3 protein: AISVGGPYEQY

V gene: TRBV27
J gene: TRBJ1-1
CDR3 length: 12
clone size: NA
CDR3 protein: ASSLDWQDTEAF

V gene: TRBV2
J gene: TRBJ2-5
CDR3 length: 13
clone size: NA
CDR3 protein: ASSEEREKSETQY

V gene: TRBV18
J gene: TRBJ1-2
CDR3 length: 10
clone size: NA
CDR3 protein: ASSPDTYGYT

V gene: TRBV5-1
J gene: TRBJ1-4
CDR3 length: 13
clone size: NA
CDR3 protein: ASSVSGQRSEKLF

V gene: TRBV25-1
J gene: TRBJ2-5
CDR3 length: 14
clone size: NA
CDR3 protein: ASSEGEAAGTSAQY

V gene: TRBV3-1/TRBV3-2
J gene: TRBJ2-3
CDR3 length: 10
clone size: NA
CDR3 protein: ASSRLTDTQY

V gene: TRBV3-1/TRBV3-2
J gene: TRBJ2-7
CDR3 length: 15
clone size: NA
CDR3 protein: ASSPGEAGGPPYEQY

V gene: TRBV10-3
J gene: TRBJ1-2
CDR3 length: 14
clone size: NA
CDR3 protein: AISVTTGPTSGGYT

V gene: TRBV7-8
J gene: TRBJ1-6
CDR3 length: 13
clone size: NA
CDR3 protein: ASSFVEGYNSPLH

V gene: TRBV4-3
J gene: TRBJ1-2
CDR3 length: 13
clone size: NA
CDR3 protein: ASSARSGTGYGYT

V gene: TRBV6-2/TRBV6-3
J gene: TRBJ1-1
CDR3 length: 12
clone size: NA
CDR3 protein: ASSPTGSGTEAF